The 21 T cell receptor beta chains below were found in one sample sequenced in a study of ipilimumab plus nivolumab after autologous stem cell transplantation. The repertoire was sequenced with immunoSEQ multiplex PCR; TCRdb's copy has only in-frame clones and lacks some. The sample lists roughly 11,000 clones, roughly three quarters occurring once. The sequences come from PBMCs, collected in a trial of ipilimumab plus nivolumab as post-transplant consolidation. The receptors come from a male donor with diffuse large B-cell lymphoma.

The CDR3 nucleotides are TGCGCGCCTGGGGGGCCCTACGAGCAGTACTTC. It specifies CAPGGPYEQYF. The chain couples TRBV20-1 to TRBJ2-7; D is possibly TRBD1 or TRBD2 (6 bases each). CDR3 length equals 11 residues. Germline-derived CDR1 and CDR2 are DFQATT and SNEGSKA (reference sequence).

The chain links TRBV28 to TRBJ2-1; weak D call: TRBD2 (5 bases). The V end was cut by 6 bases, the J end by 3 bases, with 24 bases between. CDR1 MDHEN and CDR2 SYDVKM come from the germline V gene. The CDR3 runs 18 residues. The DNA for the CDR3 is TGTGCCAGCAGCCCTCTTCACGTACTAGTCACCTTCTACAATGAGCAGTTCTTC. It specifies CASSPLHVLVTFYNEQFF.

This clone was seen a few times. The chain recombines TRBV7-3 with TRBJ2-2, with 8 bases matching TRBD1. Germline trimming cut 5 bases from V and 4 bases from J; bases unmatched to any gene: 3. In germline, CDR1 is SGHTA, CDR2 FQGTGA. The CDR3 covers 14 residues. CDR3 nucleotides: TGTGCCAGCAGCCGGACAGGGTCCACCGGGGAGCTGTTTTTT. It translates to CASSRTGSTGELFF.

A few counts support this clone. CDR3 loop: CASSLSSQGRQPQHF. The CDR3 bases are TGTGCCAGCAGTTTGTCGTCGCAGGGTCGTCAGCCCCAGCATTTT. J is TRBJ1-5 and V is TRBV28, with a weak D call TRBD1 (5 bases). The ends were cut back, 3 bases at V and 6 bases at J, with 15 bases in the middle. This CDR3 comprises 15 residues. The germline gives CDR1 MDHEN, CDR2 SYDVKM.

The rearrangement joins TRBV29-1 to TRBJ2-5; the match to TRBD1 covers 10 bases. The DNA matches TRBJ2-7 better at its end, which makes the J call doubtful. CDR3 size: 14 residues. Germline V CDR1 and CDR2: SQVTM, ANQGSEA. The DNA for the CDR3 is TGCAGCGTCAAGGGGACAGGGGTCTGGTACGAGCAGTACTTC. Its translation is CSVKGTGVWYEQYF.

The gene calls are TRBV4-1 and TRBJ2-2; no clear D gene. V lost 1 base and J lost 1, with 4 bases in between. The CDR3 is made up of 14 amino acids. CDR1 and CDR2 from the germline V gene are MGHRA and YSYEKL. CDR3: CASSQGLNTGELFF. The CDR3 nucleotides are TGCGCCAGCAGCCAAGGGTTGAACACCGGGGAGCTGTTTTTT.

The chain has TRBV10-3 and TRBJ2-7; 11 bases align to TRBD1. This CDR3 region has 18 residues. Germline lookup yields CDR1 ENHRY and CDR2 SYGVKD. J was trimmed by 2 bases and V by 2 bases; bases with no gene match: 11. In DNA form, the CDR3 reads TGTGCCATCAGTGAGAAGGACAGGGGGCCGAATACTCCCTACGAGCAGTACTTC. Translating gives CAISEKDRGPNTPYEQYF.

The chain joins TRBV5-5 to TRBJ2-7; the match to TRBD2 covers 7 bases. Germline V gene sequence: CDR1 SGHKS, CDR2 YYEKEE (reference sequence). The CDR3 is made up of 14 amino acids. With V trimmed by 4 bases and J by 7 bases, 11 bases remained unmatched. DNA of the CDR3: TGTGCCAGCAGCCCGGGACTACCCCCTAGGGAGCAGTACTTC. This sequence encodes CASSPGLPPREQYF.

Regarding this clone: The same CDR3 is also encoded by other DNA sequences in this sample. This chain joins TRBV7-2 and TRBJ1-1; D ambiguous. Germline V gives CDR1 SGHTA, CDR2 FQGNSA. The V gene lost 1 base and the J gene lost 4 bases, with 7 bases spanning the gap. The CDR3 sequence is 13 residues long. CDR3 DNA: TGTGCCAGCAGCTTAGATTCCGGCACTGAAGCTTTCTTT. This translates into CASSLDSGTEAFF.

This clone has only one observation. The CDR3: CASSVRQGNTGELFF. CDR3 DNA sequence: TGTGCCAGTAGTGTAAGACAGGGCAACACCGGGGAGCTGTTTTTT. The gene calls are TRBV19 and TRBJ2-2; 7 nucleotides match TRBD1. The CDR3 is made up of 15 amino acids. Losses at the gene ends were 5 bases for V and 2 bases for J; bases not matched to a gene: 5. Germline V gene data show CDR1 as LNHDA and CDR2 as SQIVND (reference sequence).

The chain uses TRBV7-9 and TRBJ2-7; D is undetermined. The CDR3 sequence is 13 residues long. Trimming cost V 0 bases and J 4 bases, with 7 bases left between them. In germline, CDR1 is SEHNR, CDR2 FQNEAQ (reference sequence). The CDR3 sequence is CASSLAARYEQYF. CDR3 bases: TGTGCCAGCAGCTTAGCGGCCAGGTACGAGCAGTACTTC.

The chain uses TRBV2 and TRBJ2-7, with D tentatively TRBD2 (5 bases). Trimming removed 3 bases at V and 2 bases at J, with 11 bases between. Germline V gene sequence: CDR1 SNHLY, CDR2 FYNNEI. The CDR3 is 14 amino acids. This CDR3 reads CASSERTAAYEQYF. CDR3 DNA: TGTGCCAGCAGTGAGCGGACTGCGGCCTACGAGCAGTACTTC.

The V gene is TRBV10-2, the J gene TRBJ2-3; TRBD2 aligns across 10 bases. The CDR3 covers 15 residues. The trim removed 0 bases at V and 4 bases at J, leaving 1 base unmatched. Germline V gives CDR1 WSHSY, CDR2 SAAADI. The DNA of the CDR3 is TGCGCCAGCAGTGAGTCAGCGGGAGGGCCAGATACGCAGTATTTT. This translates into CASSESAGGPDTQYF.

The chain employs TRBV7-3 and TRBJ2-5; D is ambiguous. V was trimmed by 2 bases and J by 2 bases, leaving 6 bases between them. The CDR3 covers 13 residues. From germline, CDR1 is SGHTA and CDR2 FQGTGA. CDR3 nucleotide sequence: TGTGCCAGCAGCTTAGGGCAACAAGAGACCCAGTACTTC. It specifies CASSLGQQETQYF.

The chain employs TRBV7-8 and TRBJ1-1, with TRBD1 identical over 7 bases. Germline lookup yields CDR1 SGHVS and CDR2 FQNEAQ. J gave up 3 bases and V 5 bases, and 9 bases lay outside the gene matches. The CDR3 is 15 residues long. CDR3 coding DNA: TGTGCCAGCAGCCGCCCGACAGGGATGTACACTGAAGCTTTCTTT. This translates into CASSRPTGMYTEAFF.

This clone was seen just once. V usage is TRBV7-9 and J usage is TRBJ2-3; D remains ambiguous. Germline V lookup: CDR1 SEHNR, CDR2 FQNEAQ (reference sequence). The germline V and J ends were trimmed by 7 bases and 1 base, with 15 bases remaining between them. This CDR3 contains 15 residues. CDR3 bases: TGTGCCAGCACCACGACTCCGGCCGGCACAGATACGCAGTATTTT. Protein: CASTTTPAGTDTQYF.

The chain has TRBV5-6 and TRBJ1-3; D not resolved. The CDR3 totals 14 residues. Trimming took 3 bases from V and 0 from J, leaving 7 bases between them. CDR1 SGHDT and CDR2 YYEEEE come from the germline V gene. In DNA form, the CDR3 reads TGTGCCAGCAGCTCCGTCCGCTCTGGAAACACCATATATTTT. Protein sequence: CASSSVRSGNTIYF.

J is TRBJ1-2 and V is TRBV29-1; a weak D match, TRBD1 (5 bases). The germline V and J ends were trimmed by 3 bases and 8 bases, with 16 bases remaining between them. This CDR3 is 13 amino acids long. Germline loops: CDR1 SQVTM, CDR2 ANQGSEA. The CDR3 region is CSVDSGRAVGYTF. The CDR3 coding sequence is TGCAGCGTTGATTCAGGGCGCGCAGTAGGCTACACCTTC.

This clone turned up a few times. The chain is built from TRBV30 and TRBJ2-1, with 9 bases lining up with TRBD2. In germline, CDR1 is GTSNPN, CDR2 SVGIG (reference sequence). With 0 bases clipped from V and 6 bases from J, the junction kept 9 bases outside the gene matches. The CDR3 has 16 amino acids. The CDR3: CAWSVGGGAFTNEQFF. The DNA for the CDR3 is TGTGCCTGGAGTGTTGGCGGGGGGGCCTTTACCAATGAGCAGTTCTTC.

The chain uses TRBV10-2 and TRBJ2-1, with 13 positions matching TRBD2. Germline V gene data show CDR1 as WSHSY and CDR2 as SAAADI. Trimming removed 5 bases from V and 2 bases from J; junction bases left unmatched: 12. The CDR3 covers 19 residues. Written as DNA, the CDR3 is TGCGCCAGCAGTCTCACCTTTTGGACTAGCGGGGGTCCCTACAATGAGCAGTTCTTC. This gives the protein CASSLTFWTSGGPYNEQFF.

The chain is built from TRBV19 and TRBJ1-5; D perhaps matches TRBD1 (6 bases). V was trimmed by 4 bases and J by 2 bases, leaving 12 bases between them. This CDR3 contains 15 residues. In germline, CDR1 is LNHDA, CDR2 SQIVND (reference sequence). CDR3 residues: CASSTDRLGNQPQHF. Here the CDR3 DNA reads TGTGCCAGTAGTACCGACAGGTTGGGCAATCAGCCCCAGCATTTT.